This TCR beta chain came from a study of blood T cell repertoires in COVID-19. The overall study: From the United States, Italy and Spain came samples of acute and convalescent COVID-19. The analysed material was cDNA or gDNA that came from T cells, B-cell-depleted T cells, or PBMCs.

The germline V and J ends were trimmed by 0 bases and 2 bases, with 23 bases remaining between them. The CDR3 has 21 amino acids. CDR1 is SGHTA and CDR2 is FQGTGA in the germline V gene. Per the study methods: Reference gene primer amplification gave nucleated cell count estimates. Assay: immunoSEQ multiplex PCR; the TCRdb copy retains only in-frame clones and omits some. V and J calls plus clone size are reproduced from that table; the DNA served to infer D and trimming. The table shows around 250,000 clones, with about 86% occurring only once. The source is a man between 60 and 75 years old with acute or convalescent COVID-19. Sample: peripheral blood. The V gene is TRBV7-3, the J gene TRBJ2-6; D possibly corresponds to TRBD1 (5 bases). The CDR3 region is CASSLTWDLGQGRPGANVLTF. CDR3 in DNA: TGTGCCAGCAGCTTAACGTGGGATCTGGGGCAGGGCAGGCCTGGGGCCAACGTCCTGACTTTC.